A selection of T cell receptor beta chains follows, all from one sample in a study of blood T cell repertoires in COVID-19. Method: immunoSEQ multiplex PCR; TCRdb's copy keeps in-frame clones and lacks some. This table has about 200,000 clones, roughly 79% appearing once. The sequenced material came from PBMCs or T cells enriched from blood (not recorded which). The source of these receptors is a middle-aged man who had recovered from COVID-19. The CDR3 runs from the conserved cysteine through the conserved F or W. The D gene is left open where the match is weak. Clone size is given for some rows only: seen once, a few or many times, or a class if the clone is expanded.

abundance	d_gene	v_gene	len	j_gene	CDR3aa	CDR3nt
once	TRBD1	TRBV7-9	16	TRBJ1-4	CASRLGQGITNEKLFF	TGTGCCAGCAGGTTGGGACAGGGGATAACTAATGAAAAACTGTTTTTT
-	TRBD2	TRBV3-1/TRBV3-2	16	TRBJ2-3	CASSQRTSGGRGTQYF	TGTGCCAGCAGCCAACGGACTAGCGGGGGGCGGGGTACGCAGTATTTT
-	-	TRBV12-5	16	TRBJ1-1	CASGLDEGEGDTEAFF	TGTGCTAGTGGTTTGGACGAGGGGGAGGGAGACACTGAAGCTTTCTTT
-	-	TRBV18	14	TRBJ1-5	CASSPSGINQPQHF	TGTGCCAGCTCACCAAGCGGGATCAATCAGCCCCAGCATTTT
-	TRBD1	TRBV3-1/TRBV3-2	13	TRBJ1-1	CASSTTGGTEAFF	TGTGCCAGCAGCACGACAGGGGGCACTGAAGCTTTCTTT
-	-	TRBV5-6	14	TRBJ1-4	CASSFGFGGEKLFF	TGTGCCAGCAGCTTTGGATTTGGGGGGGAAAAACTGTTTTTT
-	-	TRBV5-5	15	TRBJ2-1	CASSRDSSYYNEQFF	TGTGCCAGCAGCCGGGACTCTTCTTACTACAATGAGCAGTTCTTC
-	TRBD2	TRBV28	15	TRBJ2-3	CASFSGGTSTDTQYF	TGTGCCAGCTTTAGCGGGGGAACTAGCACAGATACGCAGTATTTT
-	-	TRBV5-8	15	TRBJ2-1	CASSSRGLGGNEQFF	TGTGCCAGCAGTAGTAGGGGCCTGGGGGGCAATGAGCAGTTCTTC
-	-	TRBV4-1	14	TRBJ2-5	CASSRRQDKETQYF	TGCGCCAGCAGCCGCAGACAGGATAAAGAGACCCAGTACTTC
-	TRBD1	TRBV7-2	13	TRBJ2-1	CASSVGQRDEQFF	TGTGCCAGCAGCGTGGGACAGAGGGATGAGCAGTTCTTC
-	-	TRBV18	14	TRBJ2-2	CASSDRANTGELFF	TGTGCCAGCTCAGACAGAGCGAACACCGGGGAGCTGTTTTTT
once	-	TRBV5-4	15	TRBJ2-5	CASSLGGQTQETQYF	TGTGCCAGCAGCTTAGGAGGACAGACACAAGAGACCCAGTACTTC
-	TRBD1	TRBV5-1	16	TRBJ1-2	CASSPTGQVHIGGYTF	TGCGCCAGCAGCCCTACGGGACAGGTGCACATCGGGGGCTACACCTTC
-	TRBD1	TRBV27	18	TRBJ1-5	CASSLGGQGAVGNQPQHF	TGTGCCAGCAGTTTGGGGGGACAGGGGGCGGTAGGCAATCAGCCCCAGCATTTT
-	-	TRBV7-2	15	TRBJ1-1	CASSYSRGKNTEAFF	TGTGCCAGCAGCTACTCGCGCGGCAAGAACACTGAAGCTTTCTTT
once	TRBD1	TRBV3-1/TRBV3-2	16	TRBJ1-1	CASSHGGTGLNTEAFF	TGTGCCAGCAGCCACGGGGGGACAGGGTTGAACACTGAAGCTTTCTTT
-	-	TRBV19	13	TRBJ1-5	CASSPSYPQPQHF	TGTGCCAGTAGCCCCTCGTATCCTCAGCCCCAGCATTTT
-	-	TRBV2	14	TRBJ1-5	CASSGQTSSQPQHF	TGTGCCAGCAGTGGTCAAACCTCCAGTCAGCCCCAGCATTTT
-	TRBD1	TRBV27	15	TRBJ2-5	CASSLMGQGFETQYF	TGTGCCAGCAGTTTAATGGGACAGGGATTTGAGACCCAGTACTTC
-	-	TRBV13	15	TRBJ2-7	CASSSSGTLLRGQYF	TGTGCCAGCAGCAGTAGCGGAACACTCCTACGAGGGCAGTACTTC
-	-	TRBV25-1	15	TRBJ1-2	CASSGLGTGNYGYTF	TGTGCCAGCAGTGGCCTTGGTACAGGGAACTATGGCTACACCTTC
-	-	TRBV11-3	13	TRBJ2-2	CASSVLAIGELFF	TGTGCCAGCAGCGTACTCGCGATCGGGGAGCTGTTTTTT
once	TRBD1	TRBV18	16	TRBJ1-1	CASSLRGQGLNTEAFF	TGTGCCAGCTCCTTAAGGGGACAGGGGTTGAACACTGAAGCTTTCTTT
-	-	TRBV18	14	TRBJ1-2	CASSPPSGNYGYTF	TGTGCCAGCTCACCACCCTCGGGAAACTATGGCTACACCTTC
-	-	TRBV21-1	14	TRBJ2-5	CASSKGSPGETQYF	TGTGCCAGCAGCAAAGGGAGTCCGGGGGAGACCCAGTACTTC
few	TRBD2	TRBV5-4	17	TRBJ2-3	CASIPGVAGGPADTQYF	TGTGCCAGCATCCCCGGGGTAGCGGGAGGGCCGGCAGATACGCAGTATTTT
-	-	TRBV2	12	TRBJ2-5	CAGSLAQETQYF	TGTGCCGGGTCACTAGCTCAAGAGACCCAGTACTTC
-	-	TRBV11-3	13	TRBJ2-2	CASSSRVPGELFF	TGTGCCAGCAGCTCCCGGGTACCCGGGGAGCTGTTTTTT
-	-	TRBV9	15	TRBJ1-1	CASSNNGAVNTEAFF	TGTGCTAGCAGCAATAACGGAGCCGTGAACACTGAAGCTTTCTTT
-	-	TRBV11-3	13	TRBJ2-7	CASSRGSSYEQYF	TGTGCCAGCAGCCGGGGGTCCTCCTACGAGCAGTACTTC
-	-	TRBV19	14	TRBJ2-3	CASTRGVNTDTQYF	TGTGCCAGTACCCGGGGAGTTAACACAGATACGCAGTATTTT
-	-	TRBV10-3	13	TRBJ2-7	CAISPLGAGEQYF	TGTGCCATCAGTCCCCTCGGGGCGGGGGAGCAGTACTTC
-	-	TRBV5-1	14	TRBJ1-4	CASSFQGTNEKLFF	TGCGCCAGCAGCTTCCAGGGGACTAATGAAAAACTGTTTTTT
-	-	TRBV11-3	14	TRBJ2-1	CASSPQGGYNEQFF	TGTGCCAGCAGCCCCCAGGGGGGATACAATGAGCAGTTCTTC
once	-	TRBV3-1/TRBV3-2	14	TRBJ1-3	CASTDTGSGNTIYF	TGTGCCAGCACCGATACAGGGTCCGGAAACACCATATATTTT
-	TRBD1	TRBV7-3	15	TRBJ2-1	CASRGTGTVNNEQFF	TGTGCCAGCAGGGGAACCGGGACAGTTAACAATGAGCAGTTCTTC
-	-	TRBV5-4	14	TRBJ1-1	CASSVDTRGTEAFF	TGTGCCAGCAGCGTGGACACTCGGGGCACTGAAGCTTTCTTT
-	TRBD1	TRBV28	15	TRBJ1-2	CASSGLGRGSVGDTF	TGTGCCAGCAGTGGGCTGGGCAGGGGGTCCGTCGGCGACACCTTC
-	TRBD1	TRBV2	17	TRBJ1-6	CASKGAAGSSYNSPLHF	TGTGCCAGCAAGGGGGCGGCGGGGAGCTCCTATAATTCACCCCTCCACTTT
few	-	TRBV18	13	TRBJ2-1	CASSGSSYNEQFF	TGTGCCAGCTCAGGGAGCTCCTACAATGAGCAGTTCTTC
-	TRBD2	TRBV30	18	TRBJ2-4	CAWQVRTSGRTAKNIQYF	TGTGCCTGGCAAGTCCGGACTAGCGGGAGAACGGCCAAAAACATTCAGTACTTC
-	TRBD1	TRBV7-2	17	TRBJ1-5	CASSLGQGMFSNQPQHF	TGTGCCAGCAGCTTAGGACAGGGCATGTTTAGCAATCAGCCCCAGCATTTT
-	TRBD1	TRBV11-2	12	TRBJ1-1	CASSTGGTKLFF	TGTGCCAGCAGTACAGGGGGCACGAAGCTTTTCTTT
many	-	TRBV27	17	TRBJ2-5	CASSRLVAAVSQETQYF	TGTGCCAGCAGTCGCCTCGTGGCAGCGGTGTCTCAAGAGACCCAGTACTTC
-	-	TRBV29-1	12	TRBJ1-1	CSVDPGGTEAFF	TGCAGCGTTGATCCAGGAGGAACTGAAGCTTTCTTT
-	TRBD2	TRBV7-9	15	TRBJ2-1	CASSSRTRSYNEQFF	TGTGCCAGCAGCTCCCGGACTAGGTCTTACAATGAGCAGTTCTTC
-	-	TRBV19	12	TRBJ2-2	CASSDYTGELFF	TGTGCCAGTAGTGACTACACCGGGGAGCTGTTTTTT
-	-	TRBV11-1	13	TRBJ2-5	CASSSTGAGTQYF	TGTGCCAGCAGCTCCACAGGTGCTGGGACCCAGTACTTC
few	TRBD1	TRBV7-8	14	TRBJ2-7	CASSGRSGGFEQYF	TGTGCCAGCAGCGGGCGGTCAGGGGGCTTCGAGCAGTACTTC
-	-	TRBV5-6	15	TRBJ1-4	CASSELQASNEKLFF	TGTGCCAGCAGCGAGCTCCAAGCTAGTAATGAAAAACTGTTTTTT
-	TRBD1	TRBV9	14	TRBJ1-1	CASSTGTVNTEAFF	TGTGCCAGCAGTACCGGGACAGTGAACACTGAAGCTTTCTTT
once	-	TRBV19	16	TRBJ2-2	CASRSGTVARTGELFF	TGTGCCAGCCGCTCCGGGACTGTCGCGAGGACCGGGGAGCTGTTTTTT
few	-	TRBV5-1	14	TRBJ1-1	CASSGGTDFGMAFF	TGCGCCAGCAGCGGAGGGACCGATTTCGGGATGGCTTTCTTT
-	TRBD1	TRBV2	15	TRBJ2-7	CASSSQGATSYEQYF	TGTGCCAGCAGTTCCCAGGGGGCTACTTCCTACGAGCAGTACTTC
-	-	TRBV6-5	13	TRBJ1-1	CASLRQANTEAFF	TGTGCCAGCCTTCGGCAGGCGAACACTGAAGCTTTCTTT
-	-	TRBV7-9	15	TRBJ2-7	CASSAHREVVGEQYF	TGTGCCAGCAGCGCGCACCGGGAAGTGGTGGGAGAGCAGTACTTC
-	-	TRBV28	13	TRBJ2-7	CASQGGAPYEQYF	TGTGCCAGTCAAGGGGGGGCGCCCTACGAGCAGTACTTC
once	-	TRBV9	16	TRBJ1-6	CASSVFSGGSNSPLHF	TGTGCCAGCAGCGTATTTTCGGGGGGCAGTAATTCACCCCTCCACTTT
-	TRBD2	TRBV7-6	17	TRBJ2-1	CASSLKRGGNRHNEQFF	TGTGCCAGCAGCTTGAAGCGGGGGGGCAATCGCCACAATGAGCAGTTCTTC